Below, 16 T cell receptor beta chains from the same sample are listed, as sequenced in a study of T cells after yellow fever vaccination. One entry per CDR3 protein, called by TCRdb with MiXCR from the 5' RACE reads. In the table there are 110,000 to 150,000 distinct CDR3 sequences, just over 6.5% of which are singletons. The input for sequencing was CD4+ T cells sorted from PBMCs, taken 10 days after the yellow fever booster vaccination. These receptors originate from a man in his thirties or forties who received the YFV17D yellow fever vaccine.

This clonotype was seen ten or more times. The V call is TRBV12-3 or TRBV12-4, the J call TRBJ2-1, with a possible D match to TRBD2 (6 bases). This CDR3 region has 12 residues. V was shortened by 7 bases and J by 9 bases, with 13 bases between the two germline ends. In nucleotides, the CDR3 is TGTGCCAGCAAGGAAGGGACTCGTGAGCAGTTCTTC. Translated: CASKEGTREQFF.

This clonotype was observed at least ten times. This chain uses TRBV5-1 with TRBJ2-3; D is uncertain. Trimming stripped 4 bases from V and 4 bases from J, with 16 bases between. Looked up from germline, CDR1 is SGHRS and CDR2 is YFSETQ. CDR3 size: 15 residues. The CDR3 region has the DNA TGCGCCAGCAGCGCCCTTGCTAGTCCCCCAGATACGCAGTATTTT. Amino acids: CASSALASPPDTQYF.

There are many counts of this clonotype. This sequence joins TRBV10-3 and TRBJ2-7; a possible D gene is TRBD2 (5 bases). The CDR3 extends over 14 amino acids. V lost 0 bases, J lost 1 base, and 7 bases lay in between. Germline V CDR1 and CDR2: ENHRY, SYGVKD. The CDR3 loop reads CAISESTKSYEQYF. The CDR3 bases are TGTGCCATCAGTGAGTCGACTAAATCCTACGAGCAGTACTTC.

This clonotype was detected many times. This sequence joins TRBV7-2 and TRBJ2-1; D gene uncertain. Germline V gene lookup returns CDR1 SGHTA and CDR2 FQGNSA. The CDR3 sequence is 8 residues long. The ends were cut back, 4 bases at V and 14 bases at J, with 3 bases in the middle. The CDR3 region is CASSSEFF. As DNA, the CDR3 is TGTGCCAGCAGCTCCGAGTTCTTC. Supplemented by reference TRBV7-2 and TRBJ2-1, the full variable domain reads GAGVSQSPSNKVTEKGKDVELRCDPISGHTALYWYRQSLGQGLEFLIYFQGNSAPDKSGLPSDRFSAERTGGSVSTLTIQRTQQEDSAVYLCASSSEFFGPGTRLTVL.

This clonotype was counted ten times or more. V is TRBV20-1 and J is TRBJ1-2; D unclear. V lost 2 bases and J lost 4, with 5 bases in between. CDR1 and CDR2 from the germline V gene are DFQATT and SNEGSKA (reference sequence). The CDR3 extends over 11 amino acids. CDR3 residues: CSARRVYGYTF. The CDR3 DNA is TGCAGTGCTAGACGGGTCTATGGCTACACCTTC.

The genes are TRBV5-1 and TRBJ2-7; no definite D call. CDR3 length: 15 residues. Germline V CDR1 and CDR2: SGHRS, YFSETQ. V was clipped by 4 bases and J by 0 bases, with 14 bases between them. In DNA form, the CDR3 reads TGCGCCAGCAGCGAAGGTGGGGTGAGCTCCTACGAGCAGTACTTC. Protein product: CASSEGGVSSYEQYF.

This clonotype was seen many times. The chain carries TRBV5-1 and TRBJ2-5; the match to TRBD2 covers 11 bases. The CDR3 loop spans 17 amino acids. V lost 2 bases, J lost 4 bases, and 10 bases stayed unmatched. Germline V gene sequence: CDR1 SGHRS, CDR2 YFSETQ. CDR3 residues: CASSLQPELAGVETQYF. In DNA form, the CDR3 reads TGCGCCAGCAGCTTACAACCCGAACTAGCGGGAGTAGAGACCCAGTACTTC.

In its sample, this clonotype was seen many times. CDR3 region: CASSSTGTLNTGELFF. The CDR3 DNA reads TGCGCCAGCAGCTCAACCGGGACACTGAACACCGGGGAGCTGTTTTTT. This rearrangement joins TRBV5-1 to TRBJ2-2; possible D gene TRBD1, 6 bases. The length of the CDR3 is 16 residues. The V end was cut by 3 bases, the J end by 1 base, with 13 bases between. Per germline, CDR1 SGHRS and CDR2 YFSETQ.

There are many counts of this clonotype. The chain links TRBV27 to TRBJ1-6, with 9 bases identical to TRBD1. CDR1 is MNHEY, CDR2 SMNVEV, per germline (reference sequence). This CDR3 contains 17 residues. Trimming at V came to 0 bases and at J to 8 bases, leaving 8 bases not matched to a gene. CDR3 region: CASSLSRGQGFDSPLHF. CDR3 bases: TGTGCCAGCAGTTTATCGAGGGGACAGGGATTTGATTCACCCCTCCACTTT.

The sample holds many counts of this clonotype. The chain employs TRBV5-1 and TRBJ2-1, with D perhaps being TRBD1 or TRBD2 (5 bases each). Trimming stripped 4 bases from V and 5 bases from J, with 13 bases between. Per germline, CDR1 SGHRS and CDR2 YFSETQ. This CDR3 is 14 amino acids long. As DNA, the CDR3 is TGCGCCAGCAGCCGAACCGGGACGAACAATGAGCAGTTCTTC. This translates into CASSRTGTNNEQFF.

This clonotype appeared many times. The chain's CDR3 is CASSGQTNTGELFF. The CDR3 nucleotides are TGCGCCAGCAGCGGACAGACCAACACCGGGGAGCTGTTTTTT. The J gene is TRBJ2-2, the V gene TRBV5-1; maybe TRBD1 (6 bases). Germline V gene lookup returns CDR1 SGHRS and CDR2 YFSETQ. The CDR3 has 14 residues. V lost 4 bases, J lost 2 bases, and 9 bases lay in between.

In its sample, this clonotype was seen many times. V and J are TRBV2 and TRBJ2-7, with 10 bases matching TRBD2. There are 18 residues in the CDR3. V gave up 4 bases and J gave up 3 bases; unmatched junction bases: 15. Germline values: CDR1 SNHLY, CDR2 FYNNEI. CDR3 region: CASSVGPGTSVLRYEQYF. DNA for the CDR3: TGTGCCAGCAGTGTTGGCCCCGGGACTAGCGTCCTACGCTACGAGCAGTACTTC.

This clonotype was seen at least ten times. The V and J genes are TRBV5-1 and TRBJ1-2; D remains ambiguous. This CDR3 has 13 amino acids. The germline gives CDR1 SGHRS, CDR2 YFSETQ. The ends were cut back, 5 bases at V and 2 bases at J, with 10 bases in the middle. The CDR3 region has the DNA TGCGCCAGCAGTTTTCAGGAAAACTATGGCTACACCTTC. It yields the protein CASSFQENYGYTF.

The V gene is TRBV20-1, the J gene TRBJ2-1; D could derive from TRBD1 or TRBD2 (5 bases each). CDR1 is DFQATT, CDR2 SNEGSKA, per germline (reference sequence). The V and J ends lost 7 bases and 6 bases respectively, with 10 bases between them. The CDR3 contains 11 residues. The CDR3 spells CSGGATNEQFF. The CDR3, as DNA: TGCAGTGGAGGGGCCACCAATGAGCAGTTCTTC.

This clonotype was recorded many times. CDR3 in DNA: TGCGCCAGCCAGGAGGGAGGCGCTTGGAACACTGAAGCTTTCTTT. Protein product: CASQEGGAWNTEAFF. This chain uses TRBV5-1 with TRBJ1-1; the D is unclear. The V end was cut by 7 bases, the J end by 1 base, with 17 bases between. Germline CDR1 and CDR2: SGHRS and YFSETQ. The CDR3 has 15 amino acids.

The sample holds many counts of this clonotype. The rearrangement uses TRBV20-1 and TRBJ2-7; 10 positions match TRBD2. The junction had 11 bases not matched to a gene; V was cut back by 6 bases and J by 0 bases. CDR1 and CDR2 from the germline V gene are DFQATT and SNEGSKA (reference sequence). The CDR3 length is 16 residues. CDR3 DNA sequence: TGCAGTGCCCTACAGATACTAGCGGGGAGCTCCTACGAGCAGTACTTC. Amino acid sequence: CSALQILAGSSYEQYF.